What follows are 27 T cell receptor beta chains derived from one specimen sequenced in a study of blood T cells in healthy people across ages. Through a sample-barcoded 5' primer and a J-beta primer mix, a second PCR was run for 7 to 11 cycles. TCRdb independently ran MiXCR on the 5' RACE reads; one entry per CDR3 protein. The table lists 790,000 or so distinct CDR3 sequences, approximately 60% of them singletons. Sequencing was performed on blood. The receptors derive from a middle-aged man in good health.

The CDR3: CASSLAGTPAHNEQFF. For the CDR3, the DNA is TGTGCCAGCAGCTTGGCCGGGACCCCGGCCCACAATGAGCAGTTCTTC. The genes are TRBV5-5 and TRBJ2-1; tentatively, D is TRBD1 or TRBD2 (5 bases each). CDR3 size: 16 residues. Trimming stripped 0 bases from V and 5 bases from J, with 15 bases between. Looked up from germline, CDR1 is SGHKS and CDR2 is YYEKEE (reference sequence).

This chain connects TRBV20-1 to TRBJ2-1; 10 bases are a match to TRBD2. CDR3 length: 15 amino acids. From germline, CDR1 is DFQATT and CDR2 SNEGSKA (reference sequence). V was pared by 0 bases and J by 6 bases, with 5 bases of the junction left unmatched. For the CDR3, the DNA is TGCAGTGCTAGAGATCCGGGACTAGCGTCCAATGAGCAGTTCTTC. It is translated as CSARDPGLASNEQFF.

This clonotype was detected a few times. The chain uses TRBV29-1 and TRBJ2-1, with D possibly called TRBD1 or TRBD2 (5 bases each). Germline CDR1 reads SQVTM; CDR2 reads ANQGSEA. V was shortened by 4 bases and J by 9 bases, with 19 bases between the two germline ends. This CDR3 is 14 amino acids long. CDR3 residues: CSVAGLRGRPEQFF. The CDR3 nucleotides read TGCAGCGTTGCAGGCCTACGGGGCCGTCCTGAGCAGTTCTTC.

The chain employs TRBV12-3 or TRBV12-4 and TRBJ1-5; 9 bases are shared with TRBD1. V shed 4 bases and J 7 bases; nucleotides not matched to a gene: 2. The CDR3 sequence is 13 residues long. This chain's CDR3 is CASSWTGDQPQHF. The CDR3 region has the DNA TGTGCCAGCAGTTGGACAGGGGACCAGCCCCAGCATTTT.

This chain uses TRBV20-1 with TRBJ1-5; TRBD1 is a possible D gene (6 bases). Trimming pared 5 bases from V and 4 bases from J, leaving 15 bases between. Germline V gene lookup returns CDR1 DFQATT and CDR2 SNEGSKA (reference sequence). The CDR3 contains 14 residues. The CDR3 is CSAGRDIQNQPQHF. The CDR3 coding sequence is TGCAGTGCTGGACGGGACATCCAAAATCAGCCCCAGCATTTT.

The CDR3: CASSHPGLAGAYNEQFF. CDR3 DNA sequence: TGTGCCAGCAGCCACCCGGGACTAGCGGGAGCCTACAATGAGCAGTTCTTC. V usage is TRBV3-1 and J usage is TRBJ2-1; 14 bases agree with TRBD2. V lost 3 bases to trimming and J lost 2 bases; unmatched junction nucleotides: 3. The CDR3 runs to 17 residues. Germline-derived CDR1 and CDR2 are LGHDT and YNNKEL (reference sequence).

J is TRBJ1-2 and V is TRBV6-1, with D possibly TRBD1 on 6 matching bases. Deletions cut 4 bases from V and 0 bases from J, with 15 bases between. The CDR3 has 16 amino acids. Germline CDR1 is MNHNS and CDR2 is SASEGT. This CDR3 reads CASSAQRQVANYGYTF. The CDR3 region has the DNA TGTGCCAGCAGTGCACAAAGACAGGTGGCTAACTATGGCTACACCTTC.

This chain links TRBV20-1 with TRBJ2-5; D remains ambiguous. The CDR3 is made up of 13 amino acids. V was trimmed by 7 bases and J by 2 bases, leaving 14 bases between them. Germline assignment: CDR1 DFQATT and CDR2 SNEGSKA (reference sequence). CDR3 in DNA: TGCAGTGGCGAGTCTGTGGGGCAAGAGACCCAGTACTTC. Translated, it gives CSGESVGQETQYF.

The chain recombines TRBV9 with TRBJ2-3, with 10 bases matching TRBD1. From germline, CDR1 is SGDLS and CDR2 YYNGEE. V was pared by 4 bases and J by 3 bases, with 14 bases of the junction left unmatched. This CDR3 contains 18 residues. This CDR3 is CASSQHEPGQGNTDTQYF. Here the CDR3 DNA reads TGTGCCAGCAGCCAACACGAACCGGGACAGGGGAATACAGATACGCAGTATTTT.

V usage is TRBV29-1 and J usage is TRBJ2-7; TRBD1 aligns across 8 bases. After removal of 4 bases from V and 6 bases from J, the junction contained 8 bases not matched to a gene. Germline V gene sequence: CDR1 SQVTM, CDR2 ANQGSEA. This CDR3 has 13 residues. CDR3 coding DNA: TGCAGCGTTGGGACAGGGTTGGCTGGCGAGCAGTACTTC. It codes for CSVGTGLAGEQYF.

A few counts support this clonotype. The chain recombines TRBV10-3 with TRBJ1-6; 8 bases are a match to TRBD1. Germline-derived CDR1 and CDR2 are ENHRY and SYGVKD. With 6 bases clipped from V and 2 bases from J, the junction kept 6 bases outside the gene matches. This CDR3 region has 16 residues. The CDR3 bases are TGTGCCATCAGATCAGGGGGCAGGGCCTATAATTCACCCCTCCACTTT. It yields the protein CAIRSGGRAYNSPLHF.

This clonotype was seen a few times. This rearrangement joins TRBV29-1 to TRBJ2-7; TRBD2 is a possible D gene (6 bases). With 5 bases removed from V and 3 bases from J, the gap between germline ends came to 11 bases. This CDR3 spans 12 amino acids. Germline V gene data show CDR1 as SQVTM and CDR2 as ANQGSEA. The CDR3 DNA sequence: TGCAGCGTTAAGGAAGCGGGCTACGAGCAGTACTTC. Amino acid sequence: CSVKEAGYEQYF.

V usage is TRBV29-1 and J usage is TRBJ2-4, with a tentative D call TRBD2 (5 bases). V lost 6 bases and J lost 7, with 13 bases in between. The CDR3 length is 12 residues. The germline V gene has CDR1 SQVTM and CDR2 ANQGSEA. CDR3 residues: CSVAVDGNIQYF. In DNA, the CDR3 is TGCAGCGTAGCGGTCGACGGGAACATTCAGTACTTC.

The CDR3 bases are TGTGCCAGCAGTCCGGGACAGAAGAATGAGCAGTTCTTC. Translating it yields CASSPGQKNEQFF. The chain is built from TRBV28 and TRBJ2-1; 7 bases line up with TRBD1. This CDR3 has 13 residues. Germline V gene lookup returns CDR1 MDHEN and CDR2 SYDVKM. Trimming at V came to 5 bases and at J to 7 bases, leaving 5 bases not matched to a gene.

The V gene is TRBV25-1, the J gene TRBJ2-7, with 7 bases aligning to TRBD1. Germline V gene sequence: CDR1 MGHDK, CDR2 SYGVNS. The CDR3 totals 14 residues. V was pared by 8 bases and J by 2 bases, with 9 bases of the junction left unmatched. CDR3 bases: TGTGCCAGCGGGCCTGACCAGGGGGCCTACGAGCAGTACTTC. Protein: CASGPDQGAYEQYF.

V and J are TRBV5-1 and TRBJ1-6, with D possibly being TRBD1 (5 bases). Germline CDR1 is SGHRS and CDR2 is YFSETQ. Trimming took 5 bases from V and 7 from J, leaving 16 bases between them. This CDR3 region has 15 residues. In nucleotides, the CDR3 is TGCGCCAGCAGGCCTTCCGAACGGGGGAATTCACCCCTCCACTTT. Amino acids: CASRPSERGNSPLHF. The full variable domain, in which reference TRBV5-1 and TRBJ1-6 provide the parts outside the CDR3, is KAGVTQTPRYLIKTRGQQVTLSCSPISGHRSVSWYQQTPGQGLQFLFEYFSETQRNKGNFPGRFSGRQFSNSRSEMNVSTLELGDSALYLCASRPSERGNSPLHFGNGTRLTVT.

This clonotype appeared a few times. The chain has TRBV4-3 and TRBJ2-7; a possible D gene is TRBD1 (5 bases). The germline V gene has CDR1 LGHNA and CDR2 YSLEER. This CDR3 contains 13 residues. V shed 4 bases and J shed 7 bases, with 14 bases lying between them. CDR3 residues: CASSRDSDEEQYF. CDR3 bases: TGCGCCAGCAGCCGAGACAGCGACGAGGAGCAGTACTTC.

This clonotype was seen a handful of times. The chain combines TRBV7-6 with TRBJ2-1; 8 bases line up with TRBD1. CDR1 is SGHVS, CDR2 FNYEAQ, per germline. CDR3 length: 15 residues. V was clipped by 5 bases and J by 9 bases; unmatched bases: 12. As DNA, the CDR3 is TGTGCCAGCAGCCCTGGACAGGGCCGGACCTCTGAGCAGTTCTTC. Protein sequence: CASSPGQGRTSEQFF.

This clonotype was counted between two and nine times. The chain uses TRBV7-2 and TRBJ1-2; 9 bases map to TRBD1. The CDR3 extends over 15 amino acids. The germline CDR1 and CDR2 sequences are SGHTA and FQGNSA. J gave up 5 bases and V 5 bases, and 9 bases lay outside the gene matches. CDR3 protein: CASSTNTGGAYGYTF. The DNA of the CDR3 is TGTGCCAGCAGCACGAATACAGGGGGCGCGTATGGCTACACCTTC.

V is TRBV6-1 and J is TRBJ1-5; 8 bases match TRBD1. With V trimmed by 1 base and J by 6 bases, 8 bases remained unmatched. This CDR3 has 16 amino acids. The germline gives CDR1 MNHNS, CDR2 SASEGT. CDR3 DNA: TGTGCCAGCAGTGAAGTGGGACAGGAAGTGGGTCAGCCCCAGCATTTT. Translated: CASSEVGQEVGQPQHF.

This clonotype was counted a few times. The chain couples TRBV20-1 to TRBJ2-5; D perhaps matches TRBD2 (6 bases). The closer fit of TRBJ2-7 to the DNA end suggests the J call may be wrong. The V gene's germline CDR1 is DFQATT and CDR2 SNEGSKA (reference sequence). This CDR3 is built from 14 residues. CDR3 DNA sequence: TGCAGTGCTAGGGGGACTCAGCTATATAACGAGCAGTACTTC. Translated: CSARGTQLYNEQYF.

The chain uses TRBV7-2 and TRBJ1-4, with TRBD1 matching 7 bases. Germline CDR1 is SGHTA and CDR2 is FQGNSA. The CDR3 is 17 residues long. V dropped 3 bases and J dropped 8; count of bases not matched to a gene: 15. The CDR3 sequence: CASSLVSLGRGKEKLFF. The CDR3 DNA follows: TGTGCCAGCAGCTTGGTTAGCTTGGGCAGGGGGAAAGAAAAACTGTTTTTT.

The chain couples TRBV7-2 to TRBJ1-5, with D tentatively TRBD1 (5 bases). With 2 bases removed from V and 7 bases from J, the gap between germline ends came to 15 bases. Germline CDR1 and CDR2: SGHTA and FQGNSA. The CDR3 runs 15 residues. The chain's CDR3 is CASSLINDRGQPQHF. CDR3 DNA sequence: TGTGCCAGCAGCTTAATTAACGACCGGGGCCAGCCCCAGCATTTT.

The J gene is TRBJ2-1, the V gene TRBV6-1; D is unresolved. CDR1 and CDR2 (germline): MNHNS, SASEGT. Trimming took 4 bases from V and 7 from J, leaving 14 bases between them. The CDR3 totals 14 residues. CDR3 DNA: TGTGCCAGCAGTGTGGTTAGTGGGTCGAATGAGCAGTTCTTC. This gives the protein CASSVVSGSNEQFF.

This clonotype has a handful of counts. V is TRBV7-2 and J is TRBJ2-3, with TRBD2 matching over 7 bases. CDR3 size: 14 residues. V lost 2 bases, J lost 5 bases, and 4 bases stayed unmatched. Germline V lookup: CDR1 SGHTA, CDR2 FQGNSA. The CDR3 DNA sequence: TGTGCCAGCAGCTTAAGTGGGGGGGGAGATACGCAGTATTTT. Translating gives CASSLSGGGDTQYF.

The chain couples TRBV12-5 to TRBJ2-5, with 8 bases matching TRBD2. This CDR3 has 18 residues. CDR1 is LGHNT, CDR2 FRNRAP, per germline. The V and J ends lost 2 bases and 2 bases, in that order; junction bases with no gene match: 13. For the CDR3, the DNA is TGTGCTAGTGGTTTGAATCGACAAACGGGAGGGGTTCAAGAGACCCAGTACTTC. The encoded protein is CASGLNRQTGGVQETQYF. The entire variable domain, with the rest obtained from reference TRBV12-5 and TRBJ2-5, is as follows: DARVTQTPRHKVTEMGQEVTMRCQPILGHNTVFWYRQTMMQGLELLAYFRNRAPLDDSGMPKDRFSAEMPDATLATLKIQPSEPRDSAVYFCASGLNRQTGGVQETQYFGPGTRLLVL.

This clonotype was counted a single time. V gene TRBV6-5 combines with J gene TRBJ1-5; no clear D gene. The CDR3 is 15 residues long. V dropped 1 base and J dropped 6 bases, with 13 bases sitting between them. CDR1 is MNHEY, CDR2 SVGAGI, per germline. The CDR3 bases are TGTGCCAGCAGTTACTACCGGGGAGACGGTCAGCCCCAGCATTTT. Translation gives CASSYYRGDGQPQHF.